Listed here are 27 T cell receptor beta chains from one sample, sequenced in a study of T-cell reconstitution after alpha-beta-depleted transplantation in children. Molecular barcoding with unique molecular identifiers was used for the TCRbeta library. TCRdb reprocessed the PCR reads with MiXCR, giving one entry per CDR3 protein. The repertoire holds 200,000 to 250,000 distinct CDR3 sequences, approximately 12% seen once, with roughly 2.6% in the top ten. The specimen comprised PBMCs from the stem cell graft donor, sampled from the stem cell graft. These receptor sequences come from a human donor who donated a stem cell graft to a child with acute lymphoblastic leukemia.

The table lists this clonotype with many counts. The rearrangement joins TRBV19 to TRBJ2-7; 9 bases line up with TRBD2. Per the germline V gene, CDR1 is LNHDA and CDR2 is SQIVND (reference sequence). The trim removed 5 bases at V and 4 bases at J, leaving 3 bases unmatched. The CDR3 loop spans 13 amino acids. The CDR3 DNA reads as TGTGCCAGTAGTGCTAGCGGGGTATACGAGCAGTACTTC. Residues: CASSASGVYEQYF.

J is TRBJ2-2 and V is TRBV11-3; D call uncertain. V was trimmed by 0 bases and J by 5 bases, leaving 7 bases between them. There are 14 residues in the CDR3. In germline, CDR1 is SGHNT, CDR2 YENEEA. CDR3 amino acids: CASSLDLRTGELFF. CDR3 coding DNA: TGTGCCAGCAGCTTAGATCTTAGGACCGGGGAGCTGTTTTTT.

This clonotype occurred many times. The chain combines TRBV6-2 or TRBV6-3 with TRBJ2-6, with 8 nucleotides matching TRBD2. With V trimmed by 2 bases and J by 0 bases, 9 bases remained unmatched. The length of the CDR3 is 19 residues. Germline V gene lookup returns CDR1 MNHEY and CDR2 SVGEGT. Here the CDR3 reads CASSYPTGGALSGANVLTF. The CDR3 region has the DNA TGTGCCAGCAGTTACCCCACGGGGGGGGCCCTCTCTGGGGCCAACGTCCTGACTTTC.

This clonotype was seen at least ten times. The V call is TRBV10-3, the J call TRBJ2-5; D may match TRBD1 or TRBD2 (5 bases each). Germline CDR1 reads ENHRY; CDR2 reads SYGVKD. The CDR3 sequence is 13 residues long. The V end was cut by 8 bases, the J end by 5 bases, with 15 bases between. The CDR3 region is CAIGTQTFETQYF. The CDR3 DNA is TGTGCCATCGGGACCCAGACCTTCGAGACCCAGTACTTC.

This clonotype was observed many times. The chain links TRBV7-9 to TRBJ2-7, with D tentatively TRBD1 or TRBD2 (6 bases each). CDR1 and CDR2 (germline): SEHNR, FQNEAQ (reference sequence). V dropped 4 bases and J dropped 2 bases, with 9 bases sitting between them. The CDR3 extends over 13 amino acids. The DNA of the CDR3 is TGTGCCAGCAGCTCAGGGGAGGCCTACGAGCAGTACTTC. Residues: CASSSGEAYEQYF.

This clonotype was counted ten times or more. The chain joins TRBV24-1 to TRBJ2-2; TRBD2 agrees at 7 bases. The V and J ends lost 4 bases and 6 bases, in that order; junction bases with no gene match: 10. Germline lookup yields CDR1 KGHDR and CDR2 SFDVKD. The length of the CDR3 is 16 residues. For the CDR3, the DNA is TGTGCCACCAGTGAACGAGCGGCGGGAGAGGCCGGGGAGCTGTTTTTT. This codes for CATSERAAGEAGELFF.

The table lists this clonotype with many counts. The chain joins TRBV19 to TRBJ1-1; D is unclear. Per the germline V gene, CDR1 is LNHDA and CDR2 is SQIVND (reference sequence). V was trimmed by 10 bases and J by 1 base, leaving 13 bases between them. The length of the CDR3 is 13 residues. CDR3 nucleotide sequence: TGTGCCACCGGAGGACGGTCGAACACTGAAGCTTTCTTT. The encoded protein is CATGGRSNTEAFF.

There are many counts of this clonotype. The V and J genes are TRBV5-1 and TRBJ2-7; D remains unclear. Between the trimmed V and J ends, which lost 5 bases and 0 bases, there was a span of 6 bases. This CDR3 contains 12 residues. CDR1 SGHRS and CDR2 YFSETQ come from the germline V gene. The CDR3 loop is CASSKDSYEQYF. CDR3 bases: TGCGCCAGCAGTAAGGACTCCTACGAGCAGTACTTC.

CDR3 sequence reads: CATSRDPGFNQPQHF. CDR3 nucleotide sequence: TGTGCCACCAGCAGAGATCCCGGGTTCAATCAGCCCCAGCATTTT. This chain uses TRBV15 with TRBJ1-5; D gene ambiguous. The V gene lost 0 bases and the J gene lost 3 bases, with 9 bases spanning the gap. Germline CDR1 and CDR2: LNHNV and YYDKDF (reference sequence). The CDR3 runs 15 residues.

The table lists this clonotype with many counts. The rearrangement joins TRBV5-5 to TRBJ1-5, with D possibly being TRBD1 (6 bases). Trimming took 2 bases from V and 1 from J, leaving 16 bases between them. Germline CDR1 reads SGHKS; CDR2 reads YYEKEE (reference sequence). This CDR3 region has 17 residues. CDR3 sequence (DNA): TGTGCCAGCAGCTTAACAGGGCGGGTGATGAGCAATCAGCCCCAGCATTTT. The encoded protein is CASSLTGRVMSNQPQHF.

The V call is TRBV27, the J call TRBJ1-2; D unresolved. The CDR3 covers 14 residues. The V gene lost 2 bases and the J gene lost 7 bases, with 14 bases spanning the gap. CDR1 is MNHEY and CDR2 is SMNVEV in the germline V gene (reference sequence). The CDR3 bases are TGTGCCAGCAGTTTAGGTAACCCCACAACTGGCTACACCTTC. As protein: CASSLGNPTTGYTF.

The table lists this clonotype with many counts. The rearrangement links TRBV15 to TRBJ2-3; 10 bases are a match to TRBD2. This CDR3 is 18 amino acids long. The trim removed 0 bases at V and 2 bases at J, leaving 8 bases unmatched. The germline V gene encodes CDR1 LNHNV and CDR2 YYDKDF (reference sequence). The CDR3 is CATSRDVASGSITDTQYF. CDR3 nucleotides: TGTGCCACCAGCAGAGATGTGGCTAGCGGGAGTATCACAGATACGCAGTATTTT.

On this clonotype itself: This may be a read error, as it is one base from a much larger clone. DNA of the CDR3: TGTTCCACCAGCCCGCCTTTGAGCCGGGAGCTGTTTTTT. This codes for CSTSPPLSRELFF. The chain is built from TRBV15 and TRBJ2-2; D ambiguous. CDR1 and CDR2 from the germline V gene are LNHNV and YYDKDF (reference sequence). The CDR3 extends over 13 amino acids.

This clonotype was found a few times. The gene calls are TRBV11-2 and TRBJ1-2; perhaps TRBD1 as D (5 bases). This CDR3 has 14 amino acids. Trimming stripped 3 bases from V and 5 bases from J, with 13 bases between. Per germline, CDR1 SGHAT and CDR2 FQNNGV. CDR3 residues: CASSLGSGAYGYTF. The CDR3 DNA sequence: TGTGCCAGCAGCTTGGGTTCTGGGGCGTATGGCTACACCTTC.

There are many counts of this clonotype. The gene calls are TRBV5-1 and TRBJ2-1; 9 nucleotides match TRBD1. Germline V lookup: CDR1 SGHRS, CDR2 YFSETQ. The ends lost 0 bases at V and 6 bases at J; junction bases unmatched: 4. CDR3 length equals 15 residues. Written as DNA, the CDR3 is TGCGCCAGCAGCTTGGAAAGGGACAGGGCCAATGAGCAGTTCTTC. Translated, it gives CASSLERDRANEQFF.

This clonotype has ten or more counts. J is TRBJ1-2 and V is TRBV5-1; a weak D match, TRBD1 (6 bases). Germline values: CDR1 SGHRS, CDR2 YFSETQ. This CDR3 comprises 14 residues. V was cut by 5 bases and J by 2 bases, with 13 bases left in between. CDR3 in amino acids: CASRRGDMNYGYTF. For the CDR3, the DNA is TGCGCCAGCAGACGGGGGGACATGAACTATGGCTACACCTTC.

This clonotype was counted ten times or more. The chain has TRBV27 and TRBJ2-7; 10 positions match TRBD2. This CDR3 region has 15 residues. Germline CDR1 is MNHEY and CDR2 is SMNVEV (reference sequence). V was clipped by 5 bases and J by 5 bases; unmatched bases: 9. The CDR3 bases are TGTGCCAGCAGTCTTAGACTAGCGGGTCCGAACGAGCAGTACTTC. Translated: CASSLRLAGPNEQYF.

This clonotype was found many times. The chain has TRBV11-2 and TRBJ2-4; maybe TRBD1 (6 bases). Between the trimmed V and J ends, which lost 0 bases and 0 bases, there was a span of 21 bases. The CDR3 contains 20 residues. Germline V gene sequence: CDR1 SGHAT, CDR2 FQNNGV. The DNA for the CDR3 is TGTGCCAGCAGCTTAGAGGGGGCAGGGGCTCCTCTTATAGCCAAAAACATTCAGTACTTC. Its protein is CASSLEGAGAPLIAKNIQYF.

Ten or more counts support this clonotype. This rearrangement joins TRBV12-3 or TRBV12-4 to TRBJ2-2; D is possibly TRBD2 (5 bases). Trimming took off 2 bases at V and 5 bases at J, with 6 bases between the two ends. This CDR3 comprises 13 residues. The CDR3 DNA reads TGTGCCAGCAGTTTAAGGGAGACCGGGGAGCTGTTTTTT. Residues: CASSLRETGELFF.

This clonotype was recorded many times. This chain connects TRBV6-1 to TRBJ1-2; 7 bases line up with TRBD1. Losses at the gene ends were 3 bases for V and 12 bases for J; bases not matched to a gene: 4. Germline CDR1 MNHNS, CDR2 SASEGT. The CDR3 runs to 11 residues. CDR3 in amino acids: CASSERQGHTF. CDR3 sequence (DNA): TGTGCCAGCAGTGAGCGACAGGGACACACCTTC.

This clonotype has only a few counts. The genes are TRBV6-4 and TRBJ2-1; 7 positions match TRBD2. The CDR3 length is 14 residues. V lost 3 bases, J lost 6 bases, and 5 bases stayed unmatched. Germline assignment: CDR1 MRHNA and CDR2 SNTAGT. The CDR3 is CASSEGREGNEQFF. As DNA, the CDR3 is TGTGCCAGCAGTGAGGGCAGGGAGGGCAATGAGCAGTTCTTC.

The gene calls are TRBV10-3 and TRBJ1-5; unclear D gene. The CDR3 totals 13 residues. Trimming stripped 6 bases from V and 4 bases from J, with 10 bases between. Germline V gene lookup returns CDR1 ENHRY and CDR2 SYGVKD. CDR3 sequence: CAIRQSNNQPQHF. DNA for the CDR3: TGTGCCATCAGGCAGTCAAATAATCAGCCCCAGCATTTT.

The chain combines TRBV20-1 with TRBJ1-1, with D hard to call. Germline V CDR1 and CDR2: DFQATT, SNEGSKA (reference sequence). Trimming took 1 base from V and 10 from J, leaving 10 bases between them. The CDR3 covers 11 residues. This CDR3 is CSARVGSGAFF. The DNA of the CDR3 is TGCAGTGCTAGAGTCGGGTCTGGAGCTTTCTTT.

The chain carries TRBV13 and TRBJ2-7; 8 bases are a match to TRBD1. V trimming: 5 bases; J trimming: 2 bases; junction bases outside the gene matches: 8. The CDR3 loop spans 15 amino acids. The germline gives CDR1 PRHDT, CDR2 FYEKMQ (reference sequence). DNA of the CDR3: TGTGCCAGCAGCCTCGGACAGGGCGAGACCTACGAGCAGTACTTC. Protein sequence: CASSLGQGETYEQYF.

This clonotype appeared many times. This chain joins TRBV13 and TRBJ1-5; D gene uncertain. Trimming pared 0 bases from V and 2 bases from J, leaving 8 bases between. The germline CDR1 and CDR2 sequences are PRHDT and FYEKMQ (reference sequence). The CDR3 is made up of 15 amino acids. CDR3 residues: CASSLGRRGNQPQHF. In DNA, the CDR3 is TGTGCCAGCAGCTTAGGCCGAAGGGGCAATCAGCCCCAGCATTTT.

As for this clonotype: A single base separates this from a much larger clone, so it may be a read error. The rearrangement uses TRBV10-3 and TRBJ1-3; the D gene is possibly TRBD1 (5 bases). The germline V gene encodes CDR1 ENHRY and CDR2 SYGVKD. CDR3 size: 16 residues. CDR3 loop: CDISEPTTVTGNTIYF. CDR3 nucleotide sequence: TGTGACATCAGTGAGCCAACGACAGTAACTGGAAACACCATATATTTT.

The rearrangement joins TRBV4-3 to TRBJ2-6; a weak D match, TRBD2 (6 bases). Germline CDR1 is LGHNA and CDR2 is YSLEER. The length of the CDR3 is 15 residues. With 4 bases removed from V and 0 bases from J, the gap between germline ends came to 7 bases. CDR3 amino acids: CASSPGSSGANVLTF. CDR3 in DNA: TGCGCCAGCAGCCCCGGGAGCTCTGGGGCCAACGTCCTGACTTTC.